These T cell receptor beta chains were read from a single sample in a study of cytomegalovirus exposure and HLA in healthy donors. The method was immunoSEQ multiplex PCR; TCRdb's version includes in-frame clones alone and lacks a portion of them. The profile shows approximately 110,000 clones, 77% of them singletons. Input material: PBMCs. The receptors were gathered from a woman in her 40s in good health and CMV-seropositive. CDR3s include the opening cysteine and the closing phenylalanine or tryptophan. D genes are given only for firm matches. Expanded clones get a size class; other rows say once, few or many, or leave the size out.

TGTGCCAGCAGTGAAGCACTAGCGGGATACGAGCAGTACTTC CASSEALAGYEQYF . TRBJ2-7 TRBD2 TRBV2
TGTGCCAGCAGCCGACCGGGGTCAGATACGCAGTATTTT CASSRPGSDTQYF . TRBJ2-3 . TRBV5-4
TGTGCCAGCAGAGCCGGGACAGATCACTACAATGAGCAGTTCTTC CASRAGTDHYNEQFF . TRBJ2-1 . TRBV21-1
TGTGCCAGCAGCTTAGGGCCCGTTTTTGAGCAGTTCTTC CASSLGPVFEQFF . TRBJ2-1 . TRBV11-2
TGTGCCAGCAGTGATGACAGGGGACCGAATCAGCCCCAGCATTTT CASSDDRGPNQPQHF . TRBJ1-5 TRBD1 TRBV28
TGTGCCAGTGCGGTAGTAGCGGGAGGTATAGAGACCCAGTACTTC CASAVVAGGIETQYF . TRBJ2-5 TRBD2 TRBV4-2
TGTGCCAGTAGTACTCTCCTTACAACAGGGAATGAGCAGTTCTTC CASSTLLTTGNEQFF . TRBJ2-1 . TRBV19
TGCGCCAGCAGCCGGATGGCCGGGAGGACTGAGACCCAGTACTTC CASSRMAGRTETQYF . TRBJ2-5 TRBD2 TRBV5-1
TGCGCCAGCAGCCCGGGCGGGGGGCCAGAGACCCAGTACTTC CASSPGGGPETQYF . TRBJ2-5 TRBD2 TRBV5-1
TGTGCCAGCCGGTCCGGGGGTGGCGATAATTCACCCCTCCACTTT CASRSGGGDNSPLHF once TRBJ1-6 . TRBV27
TGTGCCAGCAGTGACCCTGGACAAGGCCACTACAATGAGCAGTTCTTC CASSDPGQGHYNEQFF . TRBJ2-1 . TRBV6-4
TGCAGTGCCGCGGGTTACTATGGCTACACCTTC CSAAGYYGYTF . TRBJ1-2 . TRBV20-1
TGCGCCAGCAGCCAAGATAGGGGGCGCTCCTATAATTCACCCCTCCACTTT CASSQDRGRSYNSPLHF . TRBJ1-6 TRBD1 TRBV4-1
TGTGCCAGCAGTGTAGTAAGTGGGGGCGGCTACACCTTC CASSVVSGGGYTF once TRBJ1-2 . TRBV2
TGTGCCAGAGCGGGAGTTGGGGAGACCCAGTACTTC CARAGVGETQYF few TRBJ2-5 TRBD2 TRBV2
TGCGCCAGCAGCTTGTTAGCGGGAAACGGGGAGCTGTTTTTT CASSLLAGNGELFF . TRBJ2-2 TRBD2 TRBV5-1
TGCGCCAGCAGTGACAATAACTATGGCTACACCTTC CASSDNNYGYTF . TRBJ1-2 . TRBV10-2
TGTGCCAGCAGTCCCTCAGGGGGGCCCACTGAAGCTTTCTTT CASSPSGGPTEAFF . TRBJ1-1 TRBD1 TRBV28
TGTGCCAGCAGCTTAGCGGGAGCTACCTACGAGCAGTACTTC CASSLAGATYEQYF . TRBJ2-7 . TRBV13
TGCAGCGTTCAAACGGGGATAGTTTATACACCAGATACGCAGTATTTT CSVQTGIVYTPDTQYF few TRBJ2-3 . TRBV29-1
TGTGCCAGCAGTCTCCTGGCCAACGTCCTGACTTTC CASSLLANVLTF . TRBJ2-6 . TRBV2
TGCGCCAGCAGCCAACTGACAGGGAACCACGAGCAGTACTTC CASSQLTGNHEQYF . TRBJ2-7 TRBD1 TRBV5-1
TGTGCCTGGACCAAACGTAACATCCTAGGCTATGGCTACACCTTC CAWTKRNILGYGYTF . TRBJ1-2 . TRBV30
TGTGCCAGCTCACAGGGGTTAACAGATACGCAGTATTTT CASSQGLTDTQYF . TRBJ2-3 . TRBV18
TGTGCCAGCAGCCAAGACGGTAGCGGGAGACAGAGCGGGGAGCTGTTTTTT CASSQDGSGRQSGELFF . TRBJ2-2 TRBD2 TRBV4-2
TGTGCCAGCAGTGAAGACGGGGGAAAGTACCAAGAGACCCAGTACTTC CASSEDGGKYQETQYF . TRBJ2-5 . TRBV2
TGTGCCAGCAGCACTCGGACAGGGGATTACGAGCAGTACTTC CASSTRTGDYEQYF once TRBJ2-7 TRBD1 TRBV5-4
TGTGCCAGCAGCCCCTCCGCAGGGTCGAACACTGAAGCTTTCTTT CASSPSAGSNTEAFF . TRBJ1-1 . TRBV7-3
TGTGCCAGCAGCTTAATGGGGAGCGATGAGCAGTTCTTC CASSLMGSDEQFF once TRBJ2-1 . TRBV7-3
TGTGCCATCCTTACAGGAGCGACGAACACCGGGGAGCTGTTTTTT CAILTGATNTGELFF . TRBJ2-2 . TRBV2
TGTGCCAGCAGCCGCCAGCGGGGCGACACCGGGGAGCTGTTTTTT CASSRQRGDTGELFF once TRBJ2-2 TRBD2 TRBV7-3
TGCGCCAGCAGTGCTCGGGGATATAACACCGGGGAGCTGTTTTTT CASSARGYNTGELFF . TRBJ2-2 . TRBV10-2
TGTGCCACCCACCGGGGGGTTTCGTTCGATACGCAGTATTTT CATHRGVSFDTQYF . TRBJ2-3 TRBD2 TRBV6-5
TGTGCCAGCAGTTCTTACCTAGGGACTAGCGGATACAATGAGCAGTTCTTC CASSSYLGTSGYNEQFF . TRBJ2-1 TRBD2 TRBV28
TGTGCCAGCAGTGGGGTAGCGGGGTCCTCTGGGGCCAACGTCCTGACTTTC CASSGVAGSSGANVLTF once TRBJ2-6 TRBD2 TRBV25-1
TGCGCCAGCAGCCAAGATACAGGCAGAGGCTACGAGCAGTACTTC CASSQDTGRGYEQYF . TRBJ2-7 . TRBV4-1
TGTGCCAGCAGCTTGGAACCACAGGGATATTGGAGTAATGATCAGCCCCAGCATTTT CASSLEPQGYWSNDQPQHF . TRBJ1-5 . TRBV5-5
TGCGCCAGCAACGGGGGGGAGGGCGAGCAGTACTTC CASNGGEGEQYF . TRBJ2-7 TRBD2 TRBV5-1
TGTGCCAGCAGCTCACCCCTAGGGGGCAACACAGATACGCAGTATTTT CASSSPLGGNTDTQYF . TRBJ2-3 TRBD1 TRBV9
TGTGCCAGTAGTCCCCGGGGAGGGGGACGGAACACTGAAGCTTTCTTT CASSPRGGGRNTEAFF . TRBJ1-1 . TRBV19
TGTGCCAGCAGCCTGACAGGGCCCGAGACCCAGTACTTC CASSLTGPETQYF . TRBJ2-5 TRBD1 TRBV7-3
TGTGCCACCGCTTCATCCGACTACCGGACAGATACGCAGTATTTT CATASSDYRTDTQYF once TRBJ2-3 . TRBV7-2
TGTGCCAGTAGTCTGCAGGGATCTTCCTATGGCTACACCTTC CASSLQGSSYGYTF . TRBJ1-2 . TRBV19
TGTGCCAGCTCATCAGCCTACGAGCAGTACTTC CASSSAYEQYF . TRBJ2-7 . TRBV18
TGTGCCAGCAGCCAGGACACAAGCTATCAGCCCCAGCATTTT CASSQDTSYQPQHF . TRBJ1-5 . TRBV6-6
TGTGCTAGTGGTTTGCCCCGGGACAGACACTACGAGCAGTACTTC CASGLPRDRHYEQYF . TRBJ2-7 TRBD1 TRBV12-5
TGTGCCAGCTCACCGGACAGCCGTGGGACGCAGTATTTT CASSPDSRGTQYF . TRBJ2-3 . TRBV18
TGTGCCAGCAGTTTACTGTCAGGGGGCGAATTCGAGCAGTACTTC CASSLLSGGEFEQYF . TRBJ2-7 TRBD1 TRBV28
TGCGCCAGCAGCCAACGAAGCGGGAGCTACGAGCAGTACTTC CASSQRSGSYEQYF . TRBJ2-7 TRBD2 TRBV4-1
TGTGCCAGTAGGTCCGGGACAGGGGCTGGGGCCAACGTCCTGACTTTC CASRSGTGAGANVLTF once TRBJ2-6 TRBD1 TRBV19
TGTGCCAGCAGCGAATACAGGGGCGTGAACACTGAAGCTTTCTTT CASSEYRGVNTEAFF . TRBJ1-1 TRBD1 TRBV9
TGTGCCAGCGTGTCAGGGGTGAACACTGAAGCTTTCTTT CASVSGVNTEAFF . TRBJ1-1 . TRBV28